This TCR beta chain was sequenced in a study of blood T cell repertoires in COVID-19. Study in general: Sources were T cells, B-cell-depleted T cells, or PBMCs; the material itself was cDNA or gDNA.

Assay: immunoSEQ multiplex PCR; the TCRdb copy retains only in-frame clones and omits some. The sample contains about 370,000 clones, more than 70% of which appear only once. Specimen: peripheral blood. The clonotype comes from a woman under 40 with COVID-19, enrolled during active disease.

The CDR3 region is CASSQQGGETQYF. The CDR3 coding sequence is TGTGCCAGCAGTCAACAGGGGGGCGAGACCCAGTACTTC. The J gene is TRBJ2-5, the V gene TRBV2, with 8 nucleotides matching TRBD1. The germline V gene has CDR1 SNHLY and CDR2 FYNNEI. CDR3 length: 13 amino acids. J gave up 5 bases and V 5 bases, and 4 bases lay outside the gene matches.